One and the same sample provided the 14 T cell receptor beta chains below, sequenced in a study of cytomegalovirus exposure and HLA in healthy donors. Vbeta (60) and Jbeta (13) primers were used in the PCR. Only in-frame clones appear in the TCRdb table, and some are missing; sequencing was by immunoSEQ multiplex PCR. This table has around 130,000 clones, 80% to 85% appearing once. Sequenced sample: PBMCs. These receptors were collected from a boy aged 5-17 years in good health and CMV-seronegative.

V usage is TRBV7-2 and J usage is TRBJ2-7; 8 nucleotides match TRBD2. CDR1 and CDR2 (germline): SGHTA, FQGNSA. With V trimmed by 5 bases and J by 5 bases, 11 bases remained unmatched. The CDR3 is made up of 15 amino acids. CDR3 amino acids: CASSPPSGRNNEQYF. CDR3 in DNA: TGTGCCAGCAGCCCCCCGAGCGGGAGAAACAACGAGCAGTACTTC.

The table lists this clone with a count of one. This rearrangement joins TRBV10-3 to TRBJ2-2, with D perhaps TRBD1 (6 bases). CDR1 is ENHRY and CDR2 is SYGVKD in the germline V gene. V lost 6 bases, J lost 6 bases, and 11 bases lay in between. The CDR3 spans 13 residues. CDR3 sequence reads: CAIRLGTSGELFF. The CDR3 region has the DNA TGTGCCATCAGGCTCGGGACATCCGGGGAGCTGTTTTTT.

This chain joins TRBV9 and TRBJ2-2; 8 bases line up with TRBD2. Germline trimming cut 7 bases from V and 5 bases from J; bases unmatched to any gene: 16. Germline lookup yields CDR1 SGDLS and CDR2 YYNGEE. This CDR3 has 17 amino acids. The CDR3 here is CASHSEAGGRPTGELFF. The CDR3 coding sequence is TGTGCCAGCCACTCCGAGGCTGGCGGGAGGCCTACCGGGGAGCTGTTTTTT.

The chain recombines TRBV4-1 with TRBJ2-1; 9 bases agree with TRBD1. Looked up from germline, CDR1 is MGHRA and CDR2 is YSYEKL. V trimming: 4 bases; J trimming: 5 bases; junction bases outside the gene matches: 6. This CDR3 has 15 residues. The CDR3 nucleotides are TGCGCCAGCAGCCCCGACAGGGGGTATGACAATGAGCAGTTCTTC. Translation gives CASSPDRGYDNEQFF.

The chain recombines TRBV5-5 with TRBJ1-5; 8 nucleotides match TRBD1. Unmatched junction bases numbered 5, after V lost 0 bases and J lost 6 bases. The CDR3 is 15 amino acids. From germline, CDR1 is SGHKS and CDR2 YYEKEE (reference sequence). Here the CDR3 DNA reads TGTGCCAGCAGCTTGGAGACAGGGGCCCGTCAGCCCCAGCATTTT. Encoded protein: CASSLETGARQPQHF.

The rearrangement uses TRBV27 and TRBJ2-4; 7 positions agree with TRBD2. The trim removed 4 bases at V and 8 bases at J, leaving 8 bases unmatched. CDR1 is MNHEY and CDR2 is SMNVEV in the germline V gene (reference sequence). The CDR3 totals 14 residues. The CDR3 protein is CASSYRLAGDIQYF. The CDR3 DNA follows: TGTGCCAGCAGTTACCGACTAGCTGGGGACATTCAGTACTTC.

This sequence joins TRBV19 and TRBJ2-7; D perhaps matches TRBD1 (6 bases). CDR1 and CDR2 from the germline V gene are LNHDA and SQIVND (reference sequence). This CDR3 spans 13 amino acids. Trimming left V 4 bases short and J 1 base short, with 8 bases between. The CDR3 bases are TGTGCCAGTAGTACGACAGGATCCTACGAGCAGTACTTC. Translating gives CASSTTGSYEQYF.

Notes on this clone: One junction end disagrees with the germline gene, perhaps due to a read error. Different DNA sequences within this sample yield the same CDR3. This chain uses TRBV4-1 with TRBJ1-5; the D is unclear. Germline CDR1 reads MGHRA; CDR2 reads YSYEKL. This CDR3 contains 13 residues. This chain's CDR3 is CASSQPGNQPQHF. The CDR3 DNA reads TGCGCCAGCAGCCAACCAGGCAACCAGCCCCAGCATTTT.

Of note for this clone: It is unclear where the CDR3 begins or ends on the DNA, so no DNA is shown, and the CDR3 is as TCRdb lists it. The chain is built from TRBV5-4 and TRBJ2-5; the D call in the table, TRBD2, was not verified against the DNA. Inclusive of both ends, the CDR3 amounts to 16 amino acids. CDR1 is SGHNT and CDR2 is YYREEE in the germline V gene (reference sequence). CDR3 residues: CASMVASTSGQETQYF.

The CDR3 loop is CASSPRQGREQFF. Written as DNA, the CDR3 is TGTGCCAGCAGCCCGAGGCAGGGGCGGGAGCAGTTCTTC. J is TRBJ2-1 and V is TRBV7-2; D is perhaps TRBD1 (6 bases). The CDR3 is made up of 13 amino acids. Trimming removed 5 bases at V and 10 bases at J, with 15 bases between. CDR1 is SGHTA and CDR2 is FQGNSA in the germline V gene.

The genes are TRBV7-2 and TRBJ2-1; 7 bases map to TRBD2. Unmatched junction bases numbered 4, after V lost 4 bases and J lost 1 base. CDR3 size: 15 residues. Germline V gene data show CDR1 as SGHTA and CDR2 as FQGNSA. CDR3 DNA sequence: TGTGCCAGCAGCTCGTCCGGGAGGTCCTACAATGAGCAGTTCTTC. It yields the protein CASSSSGRSYNEQFF. The entire variable domain, with the rest obtained from reference TRBV7-2 and TRBJ2-1, is as follows: GAGVSQSPSNKVTEKGKDVELRCDPISGHTALYWYRQSLGQGLEFLIYFQGNSAPDKSGLPSDRFSAERTGGSVSTLTIQRTQQEDSAVYLCASSSSGRSYNEQFFGPGTRLTVL.

The gene calls are TRBV7-9 and TRBJ2-3; TRBD2 agrees at 12 bases. The CDR3 contains 16 residues. Germline assignment: CDR1 SEHNR and CDR2 FQNEAQ (reference sequence). The V gene end was trimmed by 6 bases and the J gene end by 3 bases; junction bases not matched to a gene: 7. CDR3 coding DNA: TGTGCCAGCAGTTCGACTAGCGGGAGACCAACAGATACGCAGTATTTT. The encoded protein is CASSSTSGRPTDTQYF. Full variable domain (outside the CDR3, taken from reference TRBV7-9 and TRBJ2-3): DTGVSQNPRHKITKRGQNVTFRCDPISEHNRLYWYRQTLGQGPEFLTYFQNEAQLEKSRLLSDRFSAERPKGSFSTLEIQRTEQGDSAMYLCASSSTSGRPTDTQYFGPGTRLTVL.

Only a few counts were recorded for this clone. The rearrangement links TRBV15 to TRBJ2-7; 7 bases fit TRBD1. There are 14 residues in the CDR3. The V and J ends lost 3 bases and 5 bases, in that order; junction bases with no gene match: 7. Per germline, CDR1 LNHNV and CDR2 YYDKDF (reference sequence). CDR3 loop: CATSRETGSHEQYF. CDR3 nucleotide sequence: TGTGCCACCAGCAGGGAGACAGGGTCCCACGAGCAGTACTTC.

This chain joins TRBV7-9 and TRBJ2-5; D is perhaps TRBD1 (6 bases). Germline CDR1 and CDR2: SEHNR and FQNEAQ (reference sequence). This CDR3 has 15 amino acids. V was clipped by 2 bases and J by 3 bases, with 13 bases between them. This CDR3 is CASSLLGGEEETQYF. In DNA form, the CDR3 reads TGTGCCAGCAGCTTATTAGGGGGAGAAGAAGAGACCCAGTACTTC.